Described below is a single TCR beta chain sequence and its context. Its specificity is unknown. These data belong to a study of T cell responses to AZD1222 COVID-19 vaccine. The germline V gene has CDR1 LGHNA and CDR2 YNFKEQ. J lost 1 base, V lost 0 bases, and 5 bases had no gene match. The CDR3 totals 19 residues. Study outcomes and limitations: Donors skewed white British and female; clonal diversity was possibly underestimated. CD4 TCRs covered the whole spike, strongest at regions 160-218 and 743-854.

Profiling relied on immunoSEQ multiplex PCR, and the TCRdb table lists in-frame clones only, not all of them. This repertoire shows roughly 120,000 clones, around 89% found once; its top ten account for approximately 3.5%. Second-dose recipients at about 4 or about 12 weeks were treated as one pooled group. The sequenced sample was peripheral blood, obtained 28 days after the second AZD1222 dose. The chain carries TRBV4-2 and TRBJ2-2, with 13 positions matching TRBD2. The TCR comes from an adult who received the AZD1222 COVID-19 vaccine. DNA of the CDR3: TGTGCCAGCAGCCAAGAAGGACTAGCGGGAGAATGGAACACCGGGGAGCTGTTTTTT. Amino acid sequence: CASSQEGLAGEWNTGELFF.